Listed below are T cell receptor beta chains from one sample, sequenced in a study of Graves' ophthalmopathy and Graves' hyperthyroidism. TCRdb recomputed calls from the multiplex PCR reads with MiXCR, one row per CDR3 protein. Counted here are tens of thousands of distinct CDR3 sequences, more than 40% occurring once; the ten biggest clones make up roughly 4.3%. Sequencing was performed on peripheral blood. The receptors originated from an adult woman with Graves' ophthalmopathy. Each CDR3 is given with its conserved first and last residue. The D gene is left open where the match is weak. Expanded clones are given a class, and other clones once, few, many or no size at all.

-	-	TRBV6-2/TRBV6-3	TRBJ2-5	TGTGCCAGCAGTTACTTACCGGGGCCAATACCCCAAGAGGCCCAGTACTTC	CASSYLPGPIPQEAQYF
-	many	TRBV28	TRBJ1-5	TGTGCCAGCAACTCCCGACGGAACAATCAGCCCCAGCATTTT	CASNSRRNNQPQHF
TRBD2	many	TRBV3-1	TRBJ2-1	TGTGCCAGCAGCCAATTGGCGGGAGTTGGTGAGCAGTTCTTC	CASSQLAGVGEQFF
-	-	TRBV19	TRBJ2-1	TGTGCCAGTAGTATCAAGGCTAGGAGCTCCTACAATGAGCAGTTCTTC	CASSIKARSSYNEQFF
TRBD1	-	TRBV5-1	TRBJ1-6	TGCGCCAGCAGCTTGGCCGAGGGGGGGGGGACAGATAATTCACCCCTCCACTTT	CASSLAEGGGTDNSPLHF
-	-	TRBV7-2	TRBJ2-7	TGTGCCAGCAGCTTAGCGGGGGGCTCCACCTACGAGCAGTACTTC	CASSLAGGSTYEQYF
-	few	TRBV29-1	TRBJ1-2	TGCAGCGTTGCTATACGACAGGCTAACTATGGCTACACCTTC	CSVAIRQANYGYTF
-	many	TRBV7-8	TRBJ1-1	TGTGCCAGCAGCTTGGACACTGAAGCTTTCTTT	CASSLDTEAFF
TRBD2	-	TRBV5-4	TRBJ2-5	TGTGCCAGCAGCTTAGGGTTAGGGGAGGGCCTGGAGACCCAGTACTTC	CASSLGLGEGLETQYF
-	many	TRBV4-2	TRBJ2-6	TGTGCCAGCAGCCAAGAAGCGGACTCTGGGGCCAACGTCCTGACTTTC	CASSQEADSGANVLTF
-	many	TRBV6-6	TRBJ1-2	TGTGCCAGCAGTTCACAGGGTCCCTATGGCTACACCTTC	CASSSQGPYGYTF
TRBD1	-	TRBV20-1	TRBJ1-2	TGCAGTGCTCCCCGGGACAGGGGGCGAGTATCCGGCTACACCTTC	CSAPRDRGRVSGYTF
TRBD2	-	TRBV10-2	TRBJ2-4	TGCGCCAGCAGAGAGCGACTAGCGGGAGGGGGGGACATTCAGTACTTC	CASRERLAGGGDIQYF
-	-	TRBV7-3	TRBJ2-5	TGTGCCAGCAGCTCGTGGGTCCCTTCGTTC	CASSSWVPSF
-	many	TRBV11-2	TRBJ2-7	TGTGCCAGCAACCAGGGGGGCGACGAGCAGTACTTC	CASNQGGDEQYF
-	-	TRBV4-1	TRBJ1-2	TGCGCTAGCAGCCAAGAGGACAGCTATGGCGACACCTTC	CASSQEDSYGDTF
TRBD1	-	TRBV5-6	TRBJ1-1	TGTGCCAGCAGCTGGGGACAGGTTCTGAGTGAAGCTTTCTTT	CASSWGQVLSEAFF
TRBD1	many	TRBV4-2	TRBJ2-7	TGTGCCAGCAGCCACCCCACCGGACAGGGGGCGGGGGAGCAGTACTTC	CASSHPTGQGAGEQYF
-	-	TRBV2	TRBJ1-3	TGTGCCAGCAGTAGGAGTACAGTGGTAGGAAACACCATATATTTT	CASSRSTVVGNTIYF
TRBD1	many	TRBV19	TRBJ2-3	TGTGCCAGTCAGAAGGGGGCGCAGACAGATACGCAGTATTTT	CASQKGAQTDTQYF
-	-	TRBV7-2	TRBJ2-4	TGTGCCAGCAGTTTGATGTCGGCCGGGAGCATTCAGTACTTC	CASSLMSAGSIQYF
TRBD1	-	TRBV5-4	TRBJ2-6	TGTGCCAGCAGGCAGACAGGGGGAAACTCTGGGGCCAACGTCCTGACTTTC	CASRQTGGNSGANVLTF
-	many	TRBV2	TRBJ2-3	TGTGCCAGCAGTGAACAGGGGCGGACAGATACGCAGTATTTT	CASSEQGRTDTQYF
-	-	TRBV4-3	TRBJ2-7	TGCGCCAGCAGCCGAGGGGCAGCCCCCGAGCAGTACTTC	CASSRGAAPEQYF
TRBD1	many	TRBV5-1	TRBJ2-7	TGCGCCAGCAGCTTGGCCGGGAACAGGGGGGAATACGAGCAGTACTTC	CASSLAGNRGEYEQYF
TRBD2	many	TRBV4-3	TRBJ2-1	TGCGCCAGCAGCGGGCAGACTAGCGGGTCGCAGTTCTTC	CASSGQTSGSQFF
TRBD1	-	TRBV4-2	TRBJ2-7	TGTGCCAGCAGCCAAGATGGGGGACAGGGATACGAGCAGTACTTC	CASSQDGGQGYEQYF
-	many	TRBV2	TRBJ2-4	TGTGCCAGCAGTGATGTCCCTACCAAAAACATTCAGTACTTC	CASSDVPTKNIQYF
-	many	TRBV12-3/TRBV12-4	TRBJ2-7	TGTGCCAGCACCTTCCTGGCCGGAGGCTACGAGCAGTACTTC	CASTFLAGGYEQYF
TRBD1	many	TRBV5-1	TRBJ2-7	TGCGCCAGCAGCTTGTACAGGGGTTCCTACGAGCAGTACTTC	CASSLYRGSYEQYF
TRBD2	many	TRBV20-1	TRBJ2-1	TGCAGTGCTAGGATTCGACTAGCGGGAAACGATGAGCAGTTCTTC	CSARIRLAGNDEQFF
TRBD2	many	TRBV7-9	TRBJ2-5	TGTGCCAGCAGCTTAGGGTTAGGCGGGAGGGCCCACGAGACCCAGTACTTC	CASSLGLGGRAHETQYF
-	once	TRBV11-2	TRBJ1-4	TGTACCAGCAGTGCAGGGCGGCGTGAAAAACTGTTTTTT	CTSSAGRREKLFF
TRBD2	many	TRBV4-2	TRBJ2-7	TGTGCCAGCAGCCGAGGACTAGCGGAATCCTACGAGCAGTACTTC	CASSRGLAESYEQYF
-	-	TRBV29-1	TRBJ1-1	TGCAGTGTTAGTTCGGAGGGGTGGAACACTGAAGCTTTCTTT	CSVSSEGWNTEAFF
-	many	TRBV6-6	TRBJ2-1	TGTGCCAGCAGTTACCCCTCGGGCAATGAGCAGTTCTTC	CASSYPSGNEQFF
-	many	TRBV4-1	TRBJ2-7	TGCGCCAGCAGCCCCCGAGGGGCCGGCACCTACGAGCAGTACTTC	CASSPRGAGTYEQYF
-	medium-sized	TRBV7-2	TRBJ2-1	TGTGCCAGCAGCTTGGCTGGAACCTACAATGAGCAGTTCTTC	CASSLAGTYNEQFF
-	-	TRBV9	TRBJ1-1	TGTGCCAGCGGCGTAACGACGGACACTGAGGCTTTCTTT	CASGVTTDTEAFF
TRBD2	many	TRBV27	TRBJ2-7	TGTGCCAGCAGTTTATCATTAGCGGGAGTCGCCTACGAGCAGTACTTC	CASSLSLAGVAYEQYF
-	-	TRBV6-1	TRBJ1-1	TGTGCCAGCAGTGAAGCAGCGGGAGGCACTGAAGCTTTCTTT	CASSEAAGGTEAFF
-	once	TRBV25-1	TRBJ2-6	TGTGCCAGCAGTGAAGGGGGTAACCCGTCAAGGGACGTCCTGACTTTC	CASSEGGNPSRDVLTF